Listed here are 4 T cell receptor beta chains from one sample, sequenced in a study of blood T cell repertoires in COVID-19. Using immunoSEQ multiplex PCR, the repertoire was profiled, and TCRdb retains in-frame clones only, with some absent. The sample shows roughly 100,000 clones, around 80% of them seen only once. Specimen: peripheral blood. These receptor sequences come from a woman aged 80 or older with acute or convalescent COVID-19.

V is TRBV10-3 and J is TRBJ2-1; 8 bases align to TRBD2. With 10 bases clipped from V and 9 bases from J, the junction kept 14 bases outside the gene matches. CDR3 length: 14 amino acids. The germline CDR1 and CDR2 sequences are ENHRY and SYGVKD. Here the CDR3 reads CATGPGLVETEQFF. For the CDR3, the DNA is TGTGCCACAGGACCGGGACTAGTGGAGACTGAGCAGTTCTTC.

This clone has more than one count but fewer than ten. V is TRBV5-1 and J is TRBJ2-5; 12 bases fit TRBD2. Germline CDR1 is SGHRS and CDR2 is YFSETQ. Germline trimming cut 3 bases from V and 3 bases from J; bases unmatched to any gene: 6. The CDR3 runs 16 residues. CDR3 region: CASSSTSGSKEETQYF. The CDR3 DNA is TGCGCCAGCAGCTCGACTAGCGGGAGTAAGGAAGAGACCCAGTACTTC.

This chain joins TRBV7-9 and TRBJ2-2; tentatively, D is TRBD1 (5 bases). This CDR3 is 16 amino acids long. Between the trimmed V and J ends, which lost 5 bases and 5 bases, there was a span of 18 bases. Per the germline V gene, CDR1 is SEHNR and CDR2 is FQNEAQ (reference sequence). CDR3 DNA sequence: TGTGCCAGCAGCCCCGGCGGCAGGGTGGGGACCGGGGAGCTGTTTTTT. It encodes CASSPGGRVGTGELFF. The full variable domain, in which reference TRBV7-9 and TRBJ2-2 provide the parts outside the CDR3, is DTGVSQNPRHKITKRGQNVTFRCDPISEHNRLYWYRQTLGQGPEFLTYFQNEAQLEKSRLLSDRFSAERPKGSFSTLEIQRTEQGDSAMYLCASSPGGRVGTGELFFGEGSRLTVL.

V gene TRBV10-2 combines with J gene TRBJ1-5, with D hard to call. The V end lost 0 bases, the J end lost 7 bases, and 16 bases lay between the germline ends. The CDR3 is made up of 16 amino acids. From germline, CDR1 is WSHSY and CDR2 SAAADI. DNA for the CDR3: TGCGCCAGCAGTGAGTCTGGACTTGTGATGGGCCAGCCCCAGCATTTT. Protein product: CASSESGLVMGQPQHF.